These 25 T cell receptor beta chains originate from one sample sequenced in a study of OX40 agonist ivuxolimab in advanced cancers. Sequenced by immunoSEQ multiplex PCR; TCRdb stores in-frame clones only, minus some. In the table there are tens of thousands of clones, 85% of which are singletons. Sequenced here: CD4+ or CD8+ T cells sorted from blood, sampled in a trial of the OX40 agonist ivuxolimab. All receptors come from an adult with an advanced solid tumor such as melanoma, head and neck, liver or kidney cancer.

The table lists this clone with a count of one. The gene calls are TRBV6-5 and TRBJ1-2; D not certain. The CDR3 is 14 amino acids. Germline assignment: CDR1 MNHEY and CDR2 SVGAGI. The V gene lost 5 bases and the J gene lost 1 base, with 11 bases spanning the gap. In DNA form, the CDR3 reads TGTGCCAGCAGTCCATACAGAGTTAACTATGGCTACACCTTC. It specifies CASSPYRVNYGYTF.

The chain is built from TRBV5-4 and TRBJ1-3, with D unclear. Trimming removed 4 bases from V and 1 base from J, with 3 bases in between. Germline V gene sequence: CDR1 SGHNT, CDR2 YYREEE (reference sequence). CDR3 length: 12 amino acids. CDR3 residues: CASSESGNTIYF. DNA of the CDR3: TGTGCCAGCAGCGAATCTGGAAACACCATATATTTT.

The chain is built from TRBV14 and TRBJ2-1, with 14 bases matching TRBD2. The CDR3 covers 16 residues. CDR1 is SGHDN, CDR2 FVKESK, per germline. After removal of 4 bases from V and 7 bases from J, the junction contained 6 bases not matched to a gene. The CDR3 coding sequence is TGTGCCAGCAGCCTCCTAGGGACTAGCGGGGGAAATGAGCAGTTCTTC. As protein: CASSLLGTSGGNEQFF. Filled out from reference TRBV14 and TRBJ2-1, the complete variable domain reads EAGVTQFPSHSVIEKGQTVTLRCDPISGHDNLYWYRRVMGKEIKFLLHFVKESKQDESGMPNNRFLAERTGGTYSTLKVQPAELEDSGVYFCASSLLGTSGGNEQFFGPGTRLTVL.

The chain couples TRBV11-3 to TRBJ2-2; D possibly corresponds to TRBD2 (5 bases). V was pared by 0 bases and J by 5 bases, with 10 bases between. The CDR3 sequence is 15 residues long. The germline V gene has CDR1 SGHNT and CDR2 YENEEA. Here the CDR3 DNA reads TGTGCCAGCAGCTTAGAGGGAGACAATACCGGGGAGCTGTTTTTT. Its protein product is CASSLEGDNTGELFF.

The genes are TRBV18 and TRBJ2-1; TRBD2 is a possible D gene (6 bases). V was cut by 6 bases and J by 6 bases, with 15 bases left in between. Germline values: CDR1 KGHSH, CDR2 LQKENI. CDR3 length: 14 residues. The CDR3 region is CASSHGGPGNEQFF. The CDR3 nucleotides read TGTGCCAGCTCTCACGGGGGACCTGGCAATGAGCAGTTCTTC.

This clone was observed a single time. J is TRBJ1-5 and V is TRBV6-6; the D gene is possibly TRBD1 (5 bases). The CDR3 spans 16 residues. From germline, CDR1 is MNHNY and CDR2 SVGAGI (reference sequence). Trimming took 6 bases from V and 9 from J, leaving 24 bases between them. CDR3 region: CASSPGSHPAGRPQHF. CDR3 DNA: TGTGCCAGCAGCCCAGGGTCTCACCCCGCTGGTCGGCCCCAGCATTTT.

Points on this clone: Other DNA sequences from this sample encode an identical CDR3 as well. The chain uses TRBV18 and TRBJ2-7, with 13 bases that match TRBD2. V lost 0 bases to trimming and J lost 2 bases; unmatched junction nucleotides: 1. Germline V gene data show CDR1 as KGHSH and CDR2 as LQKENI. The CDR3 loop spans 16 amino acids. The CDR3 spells CASSPPGTSGTYEQYF. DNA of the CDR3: TGTGCCAGCTCACCACCCGGGACTAGCGGGACCTACGAGCAGTACTTC.

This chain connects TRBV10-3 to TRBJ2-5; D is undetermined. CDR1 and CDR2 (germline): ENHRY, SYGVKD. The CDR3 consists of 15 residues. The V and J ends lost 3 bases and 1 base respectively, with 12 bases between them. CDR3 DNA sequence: TGTGCCATCAGTGATCGGCAGGCCGGCCAAGAGACCCAGTACTTC. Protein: CAISDRQAGQETQYF.

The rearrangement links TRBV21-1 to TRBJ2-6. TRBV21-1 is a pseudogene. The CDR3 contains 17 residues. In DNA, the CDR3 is TGTGCCAGCAGGTCGGCGCTACAACAAAGTCGGGCCAACGTCCTGACTTTC. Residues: CASRSALQQSRANVLTF.

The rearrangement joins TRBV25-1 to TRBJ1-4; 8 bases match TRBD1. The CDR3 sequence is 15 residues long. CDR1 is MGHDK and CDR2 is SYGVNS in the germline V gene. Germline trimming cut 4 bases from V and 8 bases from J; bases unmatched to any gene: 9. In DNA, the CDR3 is TGTGCCAGCAGTGTTATAGGACAGGGACGCGAAAAACTGTTTTTT. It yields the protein CASSVIGQGREKLFF. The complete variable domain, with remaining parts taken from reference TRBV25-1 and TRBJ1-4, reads EADIYQTPRYLVIGTGKKITLECSQTMGHDKMYWYQQDPGMELHLIHYSYGVNSTEKGDLSSESTVSRIRTEHFPLTLESARPSHTSQYLCASSVIGQGREKLFFGSGTQLSVL.

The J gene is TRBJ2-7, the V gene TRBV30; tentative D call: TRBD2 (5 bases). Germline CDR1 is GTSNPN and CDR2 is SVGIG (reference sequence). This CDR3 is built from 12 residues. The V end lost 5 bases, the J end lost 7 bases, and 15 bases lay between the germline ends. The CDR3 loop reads CAWARGPGEQYF. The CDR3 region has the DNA TGTGCCTGGGCGAGAGGGCCGGGAGAGCAGTACTTC.

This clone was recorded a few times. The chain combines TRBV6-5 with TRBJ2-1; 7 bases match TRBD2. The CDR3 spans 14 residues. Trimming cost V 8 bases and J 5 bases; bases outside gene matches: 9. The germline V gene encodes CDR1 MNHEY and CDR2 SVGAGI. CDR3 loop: CASVARTSHNEQFF. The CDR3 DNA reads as TGTGCCAGCGTTGCCCGGACTAGTCACAATGAGCAGTTCTTC.

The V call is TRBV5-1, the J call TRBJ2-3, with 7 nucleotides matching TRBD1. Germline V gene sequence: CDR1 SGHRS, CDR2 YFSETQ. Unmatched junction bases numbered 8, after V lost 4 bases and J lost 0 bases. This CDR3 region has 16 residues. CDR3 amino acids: CASSPNGQASTDTQYF. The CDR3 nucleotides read TGCGCCAGCAGCCCAAACGGACAGGCTAGCACAGATACGCAGTATTTT. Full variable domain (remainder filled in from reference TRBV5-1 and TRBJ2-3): KAGVTQTPRYLIKTRGQQVTLSCSPISGHRSVSWYQQTPGQGLQFLFEYFSETQRNKGNFPGRFSGRQFSNSRSEMNVSTLELGDSALYLCASSPNGQASTDTQYFGPGTRLTVL.

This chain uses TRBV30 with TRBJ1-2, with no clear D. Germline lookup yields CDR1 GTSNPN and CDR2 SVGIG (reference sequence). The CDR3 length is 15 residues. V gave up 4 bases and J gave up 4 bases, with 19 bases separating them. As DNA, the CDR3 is TGTGCCTGGAACTTACAGACGGGTAGCCGCTATGGCTACACCTTC. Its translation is CAWNLQTGSRYGYTF.

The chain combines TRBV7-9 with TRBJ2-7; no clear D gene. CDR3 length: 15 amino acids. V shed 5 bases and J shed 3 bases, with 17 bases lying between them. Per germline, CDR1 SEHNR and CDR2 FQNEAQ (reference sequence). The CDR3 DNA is TGTGCCAGCAGCCCCCCTTCCTGGGCCGACTACGAGCAGTACTTC. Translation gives CASSPPSWADYEQYF.

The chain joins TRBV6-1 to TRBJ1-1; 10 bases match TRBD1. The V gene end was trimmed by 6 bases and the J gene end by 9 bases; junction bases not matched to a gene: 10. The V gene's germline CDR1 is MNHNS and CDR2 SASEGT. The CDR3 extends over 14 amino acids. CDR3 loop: CASSTGTGDIKAFF. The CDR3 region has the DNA TGTGCCAGCAGCACCGGGACAGGGGATATTAAAGCTTTCTTT.

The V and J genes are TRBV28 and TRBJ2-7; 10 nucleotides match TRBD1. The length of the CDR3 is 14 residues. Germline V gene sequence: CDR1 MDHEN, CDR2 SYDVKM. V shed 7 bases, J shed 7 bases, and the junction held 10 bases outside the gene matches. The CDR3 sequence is CASTRTGGLREQYF. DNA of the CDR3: TGTGCCAGCACTAGGACAGGGGGACTACGGGAGCAGTACTTC.

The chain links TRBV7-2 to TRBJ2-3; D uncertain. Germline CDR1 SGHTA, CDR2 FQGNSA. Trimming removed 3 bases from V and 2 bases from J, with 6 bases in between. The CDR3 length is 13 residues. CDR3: CASSLVITDTQYF. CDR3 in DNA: TGTGCCAGCAGCTTGGTGATCACAGATACGCAGTATTTT. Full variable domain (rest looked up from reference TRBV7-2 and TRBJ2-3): GAGVSQSPSNKVTEKGKDVELRCDPISGHTALYWYRQSLGQGLEFLIYFQGNSAPDKSGLPSDRFSAERTGGSVSTLTIQRTQQEDSAVYLCASSLVITDTQYFGPGTRLTVL.

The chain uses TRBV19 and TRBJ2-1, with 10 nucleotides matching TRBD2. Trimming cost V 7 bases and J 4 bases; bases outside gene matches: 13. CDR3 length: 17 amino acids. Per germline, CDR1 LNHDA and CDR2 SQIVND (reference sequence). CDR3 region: CASNPGLAGARYNEQFF. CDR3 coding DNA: TGTGCCAGTAACCCAGGCCTAGCGGGGGCGAGATACAATGAGCAGTTCTTC. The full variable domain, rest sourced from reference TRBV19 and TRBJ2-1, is DGGITQSPKYLFRKEGQNVTLSCEQNLNHDAMYWYRQDPGQGLRLIYYSQIVNDFQKGDIAEGYSVSREKKESFPLTVTSAQKNPTAFYLCASNPGLAGARYNEQFFGPGTRLTVL.

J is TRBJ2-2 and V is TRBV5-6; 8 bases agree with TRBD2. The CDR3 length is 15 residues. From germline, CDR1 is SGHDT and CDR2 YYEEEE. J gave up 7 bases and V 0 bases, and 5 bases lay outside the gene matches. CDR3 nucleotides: TGTGCCAGCAGCTTGGAAAGCGGGGGTGTCGGGGAGCTGTTTTTT. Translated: CASSLESGGVGELFF.

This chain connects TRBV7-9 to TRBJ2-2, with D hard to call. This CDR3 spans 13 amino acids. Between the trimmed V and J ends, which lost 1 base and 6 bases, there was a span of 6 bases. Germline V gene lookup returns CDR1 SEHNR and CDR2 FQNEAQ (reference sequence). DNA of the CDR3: TGTGCCAGCAGCTTAGAACTCGCCGGGGAGCTGTTTTTT. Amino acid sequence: CASSLELAGELFF.

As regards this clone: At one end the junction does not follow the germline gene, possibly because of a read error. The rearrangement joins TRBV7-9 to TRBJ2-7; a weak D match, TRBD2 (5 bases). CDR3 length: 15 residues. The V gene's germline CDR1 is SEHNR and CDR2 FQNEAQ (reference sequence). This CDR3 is CTSSLASRAAKEQYF. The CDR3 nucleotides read TGTACCAGCAGCTTAGCGTCGAGGGCGGCTAAGGAGCAGTACTTC.

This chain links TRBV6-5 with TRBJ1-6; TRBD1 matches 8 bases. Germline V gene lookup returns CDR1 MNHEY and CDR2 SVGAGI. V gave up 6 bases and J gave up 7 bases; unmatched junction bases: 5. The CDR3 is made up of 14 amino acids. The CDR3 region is CASRQGQVNSPLHF. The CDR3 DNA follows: TGTGCCAGCAGGCAGGGACAGGTCAATTCACCCCTCCACTTT.

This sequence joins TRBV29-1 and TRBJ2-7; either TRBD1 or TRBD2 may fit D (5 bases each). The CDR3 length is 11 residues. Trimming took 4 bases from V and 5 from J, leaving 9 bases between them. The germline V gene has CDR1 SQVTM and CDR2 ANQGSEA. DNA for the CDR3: TGCAGCGTTGGGGGGTTCCACGAGCAGTACTTC. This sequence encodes CSVGGFHEQYF.

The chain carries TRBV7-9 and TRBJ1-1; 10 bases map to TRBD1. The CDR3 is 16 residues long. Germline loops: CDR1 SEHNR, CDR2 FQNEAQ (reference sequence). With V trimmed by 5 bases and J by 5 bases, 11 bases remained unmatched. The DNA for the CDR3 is TGTGCCAGCAGCGGGAGCTCCGGGACAGGGGTGACTGAAGCTTTCTTT. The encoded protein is CASSGSSGTGVTEAFF. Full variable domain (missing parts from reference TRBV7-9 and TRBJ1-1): DTGVSQNPRHKITKRGQNVTFRCDPISEHNRLYWYRQTLGQGPEFLTYFQNEAQLEKSRLLSDRFSAERPKGSFSTLEIQRTEQGDSAMYLCASSGSSGTGVTEAFFGQGTRLTVV.